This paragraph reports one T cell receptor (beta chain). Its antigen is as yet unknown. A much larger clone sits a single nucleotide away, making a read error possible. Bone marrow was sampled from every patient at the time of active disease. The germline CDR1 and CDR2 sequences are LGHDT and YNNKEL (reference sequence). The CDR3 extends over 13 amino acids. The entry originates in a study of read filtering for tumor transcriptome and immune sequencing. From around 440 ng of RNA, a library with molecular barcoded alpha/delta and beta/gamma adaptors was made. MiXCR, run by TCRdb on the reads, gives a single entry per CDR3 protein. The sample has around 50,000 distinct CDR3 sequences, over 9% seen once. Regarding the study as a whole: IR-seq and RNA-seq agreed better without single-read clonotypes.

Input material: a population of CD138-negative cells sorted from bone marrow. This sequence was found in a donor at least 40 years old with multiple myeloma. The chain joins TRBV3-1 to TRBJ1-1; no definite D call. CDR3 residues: CACSQRGGTEAFF. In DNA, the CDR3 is TGTGCCTGCAGCCAGCGGGGAGGCACTGAAGCTTTCTTT.